This T cell receptor beta chain emerged from a study of blood T cells in healthy people across ages. The authors ran a second PCR of about 6 to 12 cycles using a sample-barcoded 5' primer and a J-beta primer mix. TCRdb itself ran the 5' RACE reads through MiXCR, one entry per CDR3 protein. In the table there are 700,000 to 850,000 distinct CDR3 sequences, about 55% of which are singletons. Germline CDR1 LGHDT, CDR2 YNNKEL (reference sequence). V was clipped by 1 base and J by 3 bases, with 8 bases between them. This CDR3 comprises 14 residues. The chain has TRBV3-1 and TRBJ2-3, with D perhaps TRBD1 (5 bases). The sample was blood. This clonotype originated in an older man in good health. CDR3 protein: CASSQGDRTDTQYF. As DNA, the CDR3 is TGTGCCAGCAGCCAAGGCGACAGAACAGATACGCAGTATTTT.